This T cell receptor beta chain was sequenced for a study of HIV-infected children after antiretroviral therapy interruption. Treatment described: PENTA 11 planned treatment interruption arm or continuous ART arm. Naive CD4+ CD45RA+ CD45RO- T cells were FACS-sorted from thawed PBMCs. Germline V gives CDR1 SGHRS, CDR2 YFSETQ. This CDR3 region has 14 residues. Trimming took off 0 bases at V and 0 bases at J, with 5 bases between the two ends. This clonotype has a count of ten or more. RNA-based 3' RACE libraries used unique molecular identifiers. In TCRdb, the 3' RACE reads were re-called with MiXCR into one record per CDR3 protein. The sample records about 83,000 distinct CDR3 sequences, about 6.9% being singletons.

This sequence originates from a pool of human donors with HIV. The sample was CD45RA+ CD4+ T cells from PBMCs, pooled from several time points, taken from a donor given antiretroviral therapy, either interrupted or continuous. The subset is: naive CD4+ CD45RA+ CD45RO- T cells. The chain has TRBV5-1 and TRBJ2-3; D is uncertain. The CDR3 DNA reads as TGCGCCAGCAGCTTGGGGGCCAGCACAGATACGCAGTATTTT. It encodes CASSLGASTDTQYF.